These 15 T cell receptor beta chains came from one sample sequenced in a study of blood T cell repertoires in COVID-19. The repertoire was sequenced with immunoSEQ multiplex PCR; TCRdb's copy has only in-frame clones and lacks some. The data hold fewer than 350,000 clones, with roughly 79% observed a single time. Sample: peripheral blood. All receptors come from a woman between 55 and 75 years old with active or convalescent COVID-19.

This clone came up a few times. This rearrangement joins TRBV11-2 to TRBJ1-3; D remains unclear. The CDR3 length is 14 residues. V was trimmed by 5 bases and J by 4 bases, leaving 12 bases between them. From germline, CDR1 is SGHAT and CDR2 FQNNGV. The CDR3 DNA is TGTGCCAGCAGCCCAACGTACACGGGAAACACCATATATTTT. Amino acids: CASSPTYTGNTIYF.

DNA for the CDR3: TGCGCCAGCAGCCCGGGACAGGGTGTGCAAGAGACCCAGTACTTC. It is translated as CASSPGQGVQETQYF. This chain connects TRBV5-1 to TRBJ2-5; 9 bases align to TRBD1. The V gene's germline CDR1 is SGHRS and CDR2 YFSETQ. V shed 4 bases, J shed 2 bases, and the junction held 6 bases outside the gene matches. The CDR3 runs 15 residues.

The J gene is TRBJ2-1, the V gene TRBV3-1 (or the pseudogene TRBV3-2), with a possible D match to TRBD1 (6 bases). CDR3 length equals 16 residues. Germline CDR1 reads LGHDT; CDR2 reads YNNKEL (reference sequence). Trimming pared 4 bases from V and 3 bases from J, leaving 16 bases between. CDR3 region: CASSLPAGDIYNEQFF. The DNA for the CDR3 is TGTGCCAGCAGCCTCCCCGCTGGGGACATCTACAATGAGCAGTTCTTC.

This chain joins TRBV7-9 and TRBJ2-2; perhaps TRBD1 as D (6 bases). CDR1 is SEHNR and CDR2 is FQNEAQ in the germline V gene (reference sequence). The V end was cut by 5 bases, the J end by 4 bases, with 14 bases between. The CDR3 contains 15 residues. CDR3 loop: CASSPRQALTGELFF. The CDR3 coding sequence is TGTGCCAGCAGCCCCCGACAGGCCCTCACCGGGGAGCTGTTTTTT.

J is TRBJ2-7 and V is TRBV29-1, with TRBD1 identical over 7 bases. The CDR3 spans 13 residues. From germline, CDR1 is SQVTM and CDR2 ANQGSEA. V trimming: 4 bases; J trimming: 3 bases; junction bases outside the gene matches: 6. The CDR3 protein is CSVALPGGYEQYF. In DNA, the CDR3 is TGCAGCGTTGCCCTCCCAGGGGGCTACGAGCAGTACTTC.

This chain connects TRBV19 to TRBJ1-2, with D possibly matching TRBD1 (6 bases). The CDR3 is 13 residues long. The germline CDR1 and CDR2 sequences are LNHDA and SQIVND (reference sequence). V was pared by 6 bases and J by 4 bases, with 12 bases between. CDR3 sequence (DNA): TGTGCCAGTAGGACAGGACACCTCTATGGCTACACCTTC. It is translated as CASRTGHLYGYTF. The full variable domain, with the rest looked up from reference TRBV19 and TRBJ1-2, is DGGITQSPKYLFRKEGQNVTLSCEQNLNHDAMYWYRQDPGQGLRLIYYSQIVNDFQKGDIAEGYSVSREKKESFPLTVTSAQKNPTAFYLCASRTGHLYGYTFGSGTRLTVV.

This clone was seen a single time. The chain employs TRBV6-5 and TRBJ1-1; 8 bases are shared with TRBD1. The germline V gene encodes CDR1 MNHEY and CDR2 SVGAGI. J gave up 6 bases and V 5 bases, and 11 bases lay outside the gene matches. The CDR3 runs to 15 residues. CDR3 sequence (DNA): TGTGCCAGCAGTCCCCTCACAGGGGGATCAGCTGAAGCTTTCTTT. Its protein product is CASSPLTGGSAEAFF.

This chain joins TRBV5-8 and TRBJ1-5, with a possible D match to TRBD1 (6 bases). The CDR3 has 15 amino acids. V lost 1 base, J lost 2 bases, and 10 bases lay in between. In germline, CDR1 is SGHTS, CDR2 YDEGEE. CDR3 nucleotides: TGTGCCAGCAGCTTGTTCAGGGGTGGCAATCAGCCCCAGCATTTT. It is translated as CASSLFRGGNQPQHF.

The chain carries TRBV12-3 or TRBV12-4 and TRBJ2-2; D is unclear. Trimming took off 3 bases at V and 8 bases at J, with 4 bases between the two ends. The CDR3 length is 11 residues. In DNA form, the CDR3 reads TGTGCCAGCAGTTTTCTGGGGGAGCTGTTTTTT. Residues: CASSFLGELFF.

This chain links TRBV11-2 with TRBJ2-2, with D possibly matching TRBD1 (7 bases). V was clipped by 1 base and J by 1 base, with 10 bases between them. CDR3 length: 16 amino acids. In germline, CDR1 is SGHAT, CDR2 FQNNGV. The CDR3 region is CASSLGRGLNTGELFF. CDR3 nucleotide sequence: TGTGCCAGCAGCTTAGGGAGGGGGCTGAACACCGGGGAGCTGTTTTTT. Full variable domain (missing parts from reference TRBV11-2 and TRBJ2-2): EAGVAQSPRYKIIEKRQSVAFWCNPISGHATLYWYQQILGQGPKLLIQFQNNGVVDDSQLPKDRFSAERLKGVDSTLKIQPAKLEDSAVYLCASSLGRGLNTGELFFGEGSRLTVL.

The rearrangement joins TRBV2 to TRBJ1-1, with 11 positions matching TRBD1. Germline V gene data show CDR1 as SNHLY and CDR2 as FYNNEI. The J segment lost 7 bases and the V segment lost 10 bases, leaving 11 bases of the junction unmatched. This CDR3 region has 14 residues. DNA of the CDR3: TGTGCCACCTCTGGACAGGGGGCGCAAGGTGAAGCTTTCTTT. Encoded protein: CATSGQGAQGEAFF.

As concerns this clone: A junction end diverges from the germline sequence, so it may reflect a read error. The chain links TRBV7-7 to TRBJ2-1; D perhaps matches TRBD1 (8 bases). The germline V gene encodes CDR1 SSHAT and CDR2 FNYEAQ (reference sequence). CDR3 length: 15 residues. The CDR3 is CASSPPQGGYNEQFF. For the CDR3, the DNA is TGTGCTAGCAGCCCTCCACAGGGGGGGTACAATGAGCAGTTCTTC.

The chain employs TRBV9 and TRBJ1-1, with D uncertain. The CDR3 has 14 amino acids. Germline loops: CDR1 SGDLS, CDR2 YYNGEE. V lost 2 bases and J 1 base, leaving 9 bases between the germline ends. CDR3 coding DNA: TGTGCCAGCAGCGTTATGCAGGCGAACACTGAAGCTTTCTTT. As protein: CASSVMQANTEAFF.

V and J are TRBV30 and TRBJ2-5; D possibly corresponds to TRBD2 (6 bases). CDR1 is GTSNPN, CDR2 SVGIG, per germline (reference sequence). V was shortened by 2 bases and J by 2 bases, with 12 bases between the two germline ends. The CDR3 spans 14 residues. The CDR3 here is CAWSSGLKQETQYF. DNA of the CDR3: TGTGCCTGGAGTAGCGGGCTAAAACAAGAGACCCAGTACTTC.

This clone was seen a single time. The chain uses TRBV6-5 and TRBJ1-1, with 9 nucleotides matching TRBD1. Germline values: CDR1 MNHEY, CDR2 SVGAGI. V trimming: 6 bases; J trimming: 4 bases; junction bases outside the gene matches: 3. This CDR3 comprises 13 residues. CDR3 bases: TGTGCCAGCAGGGCGACAGGGGGCACTGAAGCTTTCTTT. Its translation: CASRATGGTEAFF.